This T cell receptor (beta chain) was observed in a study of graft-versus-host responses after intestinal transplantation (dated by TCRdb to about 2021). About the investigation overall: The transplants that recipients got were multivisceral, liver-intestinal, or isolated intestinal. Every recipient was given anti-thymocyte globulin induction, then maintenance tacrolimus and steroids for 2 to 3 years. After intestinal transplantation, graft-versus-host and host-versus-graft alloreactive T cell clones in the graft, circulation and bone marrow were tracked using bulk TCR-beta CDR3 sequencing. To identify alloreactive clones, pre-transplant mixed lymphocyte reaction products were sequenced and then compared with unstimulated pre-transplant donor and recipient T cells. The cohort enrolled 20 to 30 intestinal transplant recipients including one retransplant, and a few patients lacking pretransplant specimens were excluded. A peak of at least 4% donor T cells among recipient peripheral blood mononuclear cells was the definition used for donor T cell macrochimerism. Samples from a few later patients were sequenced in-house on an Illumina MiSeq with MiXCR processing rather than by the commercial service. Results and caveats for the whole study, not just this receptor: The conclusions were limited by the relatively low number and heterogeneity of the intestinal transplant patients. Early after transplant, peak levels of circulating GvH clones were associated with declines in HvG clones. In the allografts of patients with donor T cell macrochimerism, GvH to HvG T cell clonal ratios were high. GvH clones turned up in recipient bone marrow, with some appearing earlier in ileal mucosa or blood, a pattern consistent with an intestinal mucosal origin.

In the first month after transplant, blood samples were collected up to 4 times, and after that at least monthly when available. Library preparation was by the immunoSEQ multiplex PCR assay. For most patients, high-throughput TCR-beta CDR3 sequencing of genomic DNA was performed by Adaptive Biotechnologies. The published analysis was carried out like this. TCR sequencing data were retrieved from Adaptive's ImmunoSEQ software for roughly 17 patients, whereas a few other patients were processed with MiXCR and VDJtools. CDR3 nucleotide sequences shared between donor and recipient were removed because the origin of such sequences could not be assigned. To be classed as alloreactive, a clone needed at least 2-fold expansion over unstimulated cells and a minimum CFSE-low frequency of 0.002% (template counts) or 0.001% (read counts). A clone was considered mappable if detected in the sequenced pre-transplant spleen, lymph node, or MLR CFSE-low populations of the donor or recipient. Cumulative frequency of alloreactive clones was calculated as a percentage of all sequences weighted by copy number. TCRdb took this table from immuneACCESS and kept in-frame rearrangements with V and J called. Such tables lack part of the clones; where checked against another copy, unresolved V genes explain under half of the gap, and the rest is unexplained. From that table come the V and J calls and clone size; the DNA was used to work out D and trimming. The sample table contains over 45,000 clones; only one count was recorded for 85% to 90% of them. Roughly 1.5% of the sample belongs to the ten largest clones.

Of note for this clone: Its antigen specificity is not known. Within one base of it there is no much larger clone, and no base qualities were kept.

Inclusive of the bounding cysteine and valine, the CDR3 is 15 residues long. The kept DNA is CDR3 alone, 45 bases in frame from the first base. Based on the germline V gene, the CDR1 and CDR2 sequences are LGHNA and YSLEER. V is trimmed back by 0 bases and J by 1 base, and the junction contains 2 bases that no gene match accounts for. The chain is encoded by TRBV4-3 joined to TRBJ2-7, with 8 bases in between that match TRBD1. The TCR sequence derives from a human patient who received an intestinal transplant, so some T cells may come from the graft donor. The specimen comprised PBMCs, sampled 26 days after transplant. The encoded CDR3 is CASSQDRGHSYEQYV. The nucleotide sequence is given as TGCGCCAGCAGCCAAGACAGGGGGCATTCCTACGAGCAGTACGTC.